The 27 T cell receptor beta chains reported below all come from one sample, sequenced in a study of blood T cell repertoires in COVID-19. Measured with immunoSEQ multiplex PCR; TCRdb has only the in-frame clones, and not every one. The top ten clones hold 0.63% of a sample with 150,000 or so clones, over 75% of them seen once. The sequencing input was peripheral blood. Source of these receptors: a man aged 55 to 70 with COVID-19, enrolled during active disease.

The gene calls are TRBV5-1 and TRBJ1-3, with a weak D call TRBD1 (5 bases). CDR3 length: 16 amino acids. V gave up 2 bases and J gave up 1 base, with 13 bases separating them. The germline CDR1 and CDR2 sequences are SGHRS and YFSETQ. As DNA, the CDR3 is TGCGCCAGCAGCTTTGGCCCCCAGGGTTCTGGAAACACCATATATTTT. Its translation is CASSFGPQGSGNTIYF.

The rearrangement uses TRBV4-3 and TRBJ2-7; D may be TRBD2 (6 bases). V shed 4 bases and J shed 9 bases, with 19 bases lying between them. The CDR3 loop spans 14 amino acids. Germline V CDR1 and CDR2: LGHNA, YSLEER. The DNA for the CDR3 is TGCGCCAGCAGCCCCCAGGGTGAGGGACTGGGGCAGTACTTC. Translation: CASSPQGEGLGQYF.

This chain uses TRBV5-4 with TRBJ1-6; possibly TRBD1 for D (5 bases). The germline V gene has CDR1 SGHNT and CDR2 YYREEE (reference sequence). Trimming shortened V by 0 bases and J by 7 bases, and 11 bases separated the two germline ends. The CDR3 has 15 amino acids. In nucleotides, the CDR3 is TGTGCCAGCAGCTTGGCCAGGGCGCCGAATTCACCCCTCCACTTT. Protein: CASSLARAPNSPLHF.

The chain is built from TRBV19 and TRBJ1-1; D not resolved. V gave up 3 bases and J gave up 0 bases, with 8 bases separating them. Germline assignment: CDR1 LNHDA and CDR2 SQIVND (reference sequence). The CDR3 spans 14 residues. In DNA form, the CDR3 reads TGTGCCAGTAGTATGAGAGTAATGAACACTGAAGCTTTCTTT. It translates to CASSMRVMNTEAFF.

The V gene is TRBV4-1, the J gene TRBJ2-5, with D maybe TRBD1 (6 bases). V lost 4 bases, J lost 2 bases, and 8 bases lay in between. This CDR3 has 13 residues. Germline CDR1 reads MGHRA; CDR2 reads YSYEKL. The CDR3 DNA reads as TGCGCCAGCAGCCGGACAGCACAAGAGACCCAGTACTTC. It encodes CASSRTAQETQYF.

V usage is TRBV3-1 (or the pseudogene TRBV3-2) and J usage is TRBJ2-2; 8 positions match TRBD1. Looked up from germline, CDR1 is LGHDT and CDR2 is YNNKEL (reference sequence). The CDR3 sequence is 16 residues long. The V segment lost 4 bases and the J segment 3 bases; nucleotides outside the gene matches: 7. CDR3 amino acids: CASSLGQGRDTGELFF. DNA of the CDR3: TGTGCCAGCAGCCTTGGACAGGGTCGTGACACCGGGGAGCTGTTTTTT.

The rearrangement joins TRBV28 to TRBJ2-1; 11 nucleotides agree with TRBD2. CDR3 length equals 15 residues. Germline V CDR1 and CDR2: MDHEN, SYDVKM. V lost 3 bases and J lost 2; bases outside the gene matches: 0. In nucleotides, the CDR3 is TGTGCCAGCAGTTTGGGACTAGCGGCCTACAATGAGCAGTTCTTC. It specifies CASSLGLAAYNEQFF.

CDR3 sequence: CASSIGTGTGANVLTF. The CDR3 nucleotides read TGTGCCAGCAGCATAGGGACAGGGACTGGGGCCAACGTCCTGACTTTC. The chain is built from TRBV7-2 and TRBJ2-6; TRBD1 aligns across 9 bases. Germline V gene sequence: CDR1 SGHTA, CDR2 FQGNSA. The CDR3 spans 16 residues. The junction had 4 bases not matched to a gene; V was cut back by 5 bases and J by 2 bases.

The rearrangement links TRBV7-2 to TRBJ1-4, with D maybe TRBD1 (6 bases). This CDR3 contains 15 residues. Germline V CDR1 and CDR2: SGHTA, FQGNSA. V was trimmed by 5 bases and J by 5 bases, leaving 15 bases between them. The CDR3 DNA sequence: TGTGCCAGCAGCCTTGCAACAGGGTTCAATGAAAAACTGTTTTTT. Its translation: CASSLATGFNEKLFF.

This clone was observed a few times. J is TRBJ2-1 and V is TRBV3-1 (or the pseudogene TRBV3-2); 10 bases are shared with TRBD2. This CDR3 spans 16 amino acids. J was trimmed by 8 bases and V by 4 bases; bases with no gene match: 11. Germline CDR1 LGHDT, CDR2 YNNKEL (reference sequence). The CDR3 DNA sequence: TGTGCCAGCAGCCCCTGGCTAGCGGGAGAGGGGGATGAGCAGTTCTTC. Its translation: CASSPWLAGEGDEQFF.

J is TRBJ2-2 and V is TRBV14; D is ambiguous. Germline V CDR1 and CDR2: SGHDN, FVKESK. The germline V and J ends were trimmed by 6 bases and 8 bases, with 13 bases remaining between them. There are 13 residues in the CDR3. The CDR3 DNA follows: TGTGCCAGCAGGCCCGTGGCAAAGGGGGAGCTGTTTTTT. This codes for CASRPVAKGELFF. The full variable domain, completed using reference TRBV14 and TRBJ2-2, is EAGVTQFPSHSVIEKGQTVTLRCDPISGHDNLYWYRRVMGKEIKFLLHFVKESKQDESGMPNNRFLAERTGGTYSTLKVQPAELEDSGVYFCASRPVAKGELFFGEGSRLTVL.

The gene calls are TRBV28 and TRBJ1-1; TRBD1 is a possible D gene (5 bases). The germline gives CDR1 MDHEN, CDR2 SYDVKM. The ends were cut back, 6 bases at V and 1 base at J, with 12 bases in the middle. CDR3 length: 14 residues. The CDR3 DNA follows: TGTGCCAGCAGGCCAGGGATTCGGAACACTGAAGCTTTCTTT. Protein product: CASRPGIRNTEAFF.

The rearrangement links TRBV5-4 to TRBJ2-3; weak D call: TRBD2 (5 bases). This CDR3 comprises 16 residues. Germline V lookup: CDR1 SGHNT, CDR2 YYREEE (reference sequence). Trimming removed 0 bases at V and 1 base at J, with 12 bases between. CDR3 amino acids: CASSLEAGHRTDTQYF. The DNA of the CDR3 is TGTGCCAGCAGCTTGGAGGCGGGCCACCGCACAGATACGCAGTATTTT.

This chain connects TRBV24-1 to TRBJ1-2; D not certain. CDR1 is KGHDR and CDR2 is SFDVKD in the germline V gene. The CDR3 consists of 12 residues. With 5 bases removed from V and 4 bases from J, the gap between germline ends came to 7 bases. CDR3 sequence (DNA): TGTGCCACCAGTGCCGGTTTCTATGGCTACACCTTC. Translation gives CATSAGFYGYTF.

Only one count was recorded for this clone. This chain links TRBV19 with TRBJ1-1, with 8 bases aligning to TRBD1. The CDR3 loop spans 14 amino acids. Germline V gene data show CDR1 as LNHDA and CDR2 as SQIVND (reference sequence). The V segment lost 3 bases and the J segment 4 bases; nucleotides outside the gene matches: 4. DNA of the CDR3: TGTGCCAGTAGTATCACAGGGGGTTCCACTGAAGCTTTCTTT. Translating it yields CASSITGGSTEAFF.

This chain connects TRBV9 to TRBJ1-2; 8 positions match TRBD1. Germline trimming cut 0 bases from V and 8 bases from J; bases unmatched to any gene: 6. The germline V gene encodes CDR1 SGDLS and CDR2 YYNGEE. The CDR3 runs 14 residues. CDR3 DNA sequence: TGTGCCAGCAGCGTAGAAGGAACAGGGGGAGGCTACACCTTC. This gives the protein CASSVEGTGGGYTF.

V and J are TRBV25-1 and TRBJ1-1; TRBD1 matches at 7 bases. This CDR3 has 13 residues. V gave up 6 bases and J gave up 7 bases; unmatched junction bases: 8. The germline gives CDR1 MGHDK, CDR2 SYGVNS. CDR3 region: CASSRGVLDEAFF. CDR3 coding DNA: TGTGCCAGCAGCAGGGGGGTTTTGGATGAAGCTTTCTTT.

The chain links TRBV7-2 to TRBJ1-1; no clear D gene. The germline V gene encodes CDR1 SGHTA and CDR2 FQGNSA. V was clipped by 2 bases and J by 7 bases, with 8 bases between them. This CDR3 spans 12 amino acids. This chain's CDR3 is CASSLSRIEAFF. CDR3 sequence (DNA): TGTGCCAGCAGCTTAAGCAGGATTGAAGCTTTCTTT.

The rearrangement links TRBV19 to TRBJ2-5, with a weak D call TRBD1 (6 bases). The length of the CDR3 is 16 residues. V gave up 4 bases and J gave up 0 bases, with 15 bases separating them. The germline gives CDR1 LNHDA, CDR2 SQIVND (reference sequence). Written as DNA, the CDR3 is TGTGCCAGTAGTACCCCCAGGGGACGACACCAAGAGACCCAGTACTTC. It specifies CASSTPRGRHQETQYF. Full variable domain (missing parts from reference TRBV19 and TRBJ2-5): DGGITQSPKYLFRKEGQNVTLSCEQNLNHDAMYWYRQDPGQGLRLIYYSQIVNDFQKGDIAEGYSVSREKKESFPLTVTSAQKNPTAFYLCASSTPRGRHQETQYFGPGTRLLVL.

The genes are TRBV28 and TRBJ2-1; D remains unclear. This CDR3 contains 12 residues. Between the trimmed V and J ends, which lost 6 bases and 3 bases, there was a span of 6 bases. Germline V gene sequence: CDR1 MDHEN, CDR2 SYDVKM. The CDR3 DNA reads TGTGCCAGCAGCCGCGTCTACAATGAGCAGTTCTTC. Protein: CASSRVYNEQFF. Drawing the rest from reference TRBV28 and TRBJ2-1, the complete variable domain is DVKVTQSSRYLVKRTGEKVFLECVQDMDHENMFWYRQDPGLGLRLIYFSYDVKMKEKGDIPEGYSVSREKKERFSLILESASTNQTSMYLCASSRVYNEQFFGPGTRLTVL.

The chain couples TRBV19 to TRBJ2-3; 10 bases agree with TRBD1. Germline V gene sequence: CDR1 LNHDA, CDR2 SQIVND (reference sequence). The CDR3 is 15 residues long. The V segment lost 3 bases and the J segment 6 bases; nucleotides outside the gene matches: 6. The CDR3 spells CASSMGGQGTDTQYF. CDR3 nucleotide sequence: TGTGCCAGTAGTATGGGGGGACAGGGGACGGATACGCAGTATTTT.

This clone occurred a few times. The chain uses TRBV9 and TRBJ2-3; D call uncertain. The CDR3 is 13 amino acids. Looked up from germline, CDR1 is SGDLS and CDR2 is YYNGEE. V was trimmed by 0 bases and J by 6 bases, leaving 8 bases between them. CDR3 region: CASSVDSGDTQYF. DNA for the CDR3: TGTGCCAGCAGCGTAGATTCCGGGGATACGCAGTATTTT.

The CDR3 sequence: CASSQELVVAGPQETQYF. The CDR3 DNA is TGCGCCAGCAGCCAAGAGCTCGTTGTCGCGGGGCCTCAAGAGACCCAGTACTTC. This sequence joins TRBV4-3 and TRBJ2-5, with D perhaps matching TRBD2 (6 bases). CDR1 LGHNA and CDR2 YSLEER come from the germline V gene. This CDR3 is 18 amino acids long. The germline V and J ends were trimmed by 0 bases and 2 bases, with 19 bases remaining between them.

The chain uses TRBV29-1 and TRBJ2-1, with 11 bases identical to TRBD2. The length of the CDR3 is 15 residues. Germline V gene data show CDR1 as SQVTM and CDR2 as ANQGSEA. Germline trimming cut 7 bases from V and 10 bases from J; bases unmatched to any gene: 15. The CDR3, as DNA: TGCAGCGCCGCCCCCCCTAGCGGGGGGCGTGGGGAGCAGTTCTTC. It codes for CSAAPPSGGRGEQFF.

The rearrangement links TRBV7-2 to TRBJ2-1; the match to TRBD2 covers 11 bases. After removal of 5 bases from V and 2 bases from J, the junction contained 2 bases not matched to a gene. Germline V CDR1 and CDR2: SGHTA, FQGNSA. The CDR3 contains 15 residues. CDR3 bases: TGTGCCAGCAGCACTAGCGGGAGTACCTACAATGAGCAGTTCTTC. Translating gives CASSTSGSTYNEQFF.

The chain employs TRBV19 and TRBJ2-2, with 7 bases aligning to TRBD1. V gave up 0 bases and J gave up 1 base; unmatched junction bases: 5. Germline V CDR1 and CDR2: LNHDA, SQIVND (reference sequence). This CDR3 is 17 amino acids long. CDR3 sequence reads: CASSIDPRGRNTGELFF. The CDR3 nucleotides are TGTGCCAGTAGTATAGATCCCAGGGGGAGGAACACCGGGGAGCTGTTTTTT.

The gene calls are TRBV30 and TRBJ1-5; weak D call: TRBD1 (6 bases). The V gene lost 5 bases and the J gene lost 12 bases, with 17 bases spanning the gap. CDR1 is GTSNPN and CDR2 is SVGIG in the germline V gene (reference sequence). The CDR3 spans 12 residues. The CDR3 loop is CAWGKAGDHQHF. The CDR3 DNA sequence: TGTGCCTGGGGGAAGGCAGGGGATCACCAGCATTTT.